These 30 T cell receptor beta chains originate from one sample sequenced in a study of control samples from healthy donors and cancer patients. Profiled with immunoSEQ multiplex PCR; TCRdb holds only in-frame clones, not every one. The sample includes 150,000 or so clones, almost 90% of them seen just once. Sequences were obtained from blood. These receptors came from a young man in good health.

The DNA of the CDR3 is TGTGCCAGCAGCTTAGAACCAAATTCACCCCTCCACTTT. As protein: CASSLEPNSPLHF. The rearrangement links TRBV7-9 to TRBJ1-6; unclear D gene. The V gene lost 1 base and the J gene lost 7 bases, with 5 bases spanning the gap. The germline V gene encodes CDR1 SEHNR and CDR2 FQNEAQ (reference sequence). The length of the CDR3 is 13 residues.

V is TRBV28 and J is TRBJ1-5, with D perhaps TRBD1 (5 bases). The CDR3 is 12 residues long. V was shortened by 0 bases and J by 9 bases, with 6 bases between the two germline ends. Germline CDR1 reads MDHEN; CDR2 reads SYDVKM. CDR3 in amino acids: CASSLWGTPQHF. CDR3 in DNA: TGTGCCAGCAGTTTATGGGGGACGCCCCAGCATTTT.

The V call is TRBV28, the J call TRBJ1-5, with TRBD1 matching 7 bases. This CDR3 is 18 amino acids long. The germline V gene encodes CDR1 MDHEN and CDR2 SYDVKM. V trimming: 2 bases; J trimming: 1 base; junction bases outside the gene matches: 11. DNA of the CDR3: TGTGCCAGCAGTTTAGAACTTACAGGGGCGGGAAGCAATCAGCCCCAGCATTTT. Translating gives CASSLELTGAGSNQPQHF.

The V call is TRBV5-5, the J call TRBJ1-2; 8 bases fit TRBD1. V lost 6 bases and J lost 1; bases outside the gene matches: 5. Germline V gene sequence: CDR1 SGHKS, CDR2 YYEKEE (reference sequence). The CDR3 consists of 14 residues. This chain's CDR3 is CASTHGQGNYGYTF. In nucleotides, the CDR3 is TGTGCCAGCACCCATGGACAGGGTAACTATGGCTACACCTTC.

The chain joins TRBV6-5 to TRBJ2-5; 9 bases fit TRBD2. V was clipped by 5 bases and J by 1 base; unmatched bases: 5. The CDR3 sequence is 15 residues long. Germline values: CDR1 MNHEY, CDR2 SVGAGI. The CDR3 DNA sequence: TGTGCCAGCAGTCGGACTAGCGCGGGCCAAGAGACCCAGTACTTC. Translating gives CASSRTSAGQETQYF.

The chain combines TRBV7-3 with TRBJ2-2; the D is unclear. Trimming took 2 bases from V and 8 from J, leaving 9 bases between them. The CDR3 spans 13 residues. Germline V lookup: CDR1 SGHTA, CDR2 FQGTGA. The CDR3, as DNA: TGTGCCAGCAGCTTATTCAGGCAAGGGGAGCTGTTTTTT. Its protein is CASSLFRQGELFF. The whole variable domain, filled in from reference TRBV7-3 and TRBJ2-2, reads GAGVSQTPSNKVTEKGKYVELRCDPISGHTALYWYRQSLGQGPEFLIYFQGTGAADDSGLPNDRFFAVRPEGSVSTLKIQRTERGDSAVYLCASSLFRQGELFFGEGSRLTVL.

The chain couples TRBV7-2 to TRBJ2-4, with 9 bases lining up with TRBD1. V lost 1 base, J lost 0 bases, and 4 bases stayed unmatched. CDR3 length: 17 amino acids. CDR1 and CDR2 (germline): SGHTA, FQGNSA. The CDR3 sequence: CASSLDGQGLAKNIQYF. Written as DNA, the CDR3 is TGTGCCAGCAGCTTAGACGGACAGGGGCTAGCCAAAAACATTCAGTACTTC.

This clone has just one count. The chain joins TRBV2 to TRBJ2-7; the match to TRBD1 covers 9 bases. After removal of 6 bases from V and 6 bases from J, the junction contained 6 bases not matched to a gene. The CDR3 sequence is 13 residues long. Germline V lookup: CDR1 SNHLY, CDR2 FYNNEI. The CDR3 nucleotides read TGTGCCAGCAGATGGACAGGGGAAGGCGAGCAGTACTTC. It translates to CASRWTGEGEQYF.

The chain recombines TRBV9 with TRBJ1-4; TRBD1 might be the D (5 bases). With 3 bases removed from V and 4 bases from J, the gap between germline ends came to 13 bases. CDR3 length: 15 amino acids. The germline V gene encodes CDR1 SGDLS and CDR2 YYNGEE. The CDR3 protein is CASSASAGNNEKLFF. The CDR3 DNA follows: TGTGCCAGCAGCGCCAGCGCAGGGAATAATGAAAAACTGTTTTTT.

This sequence joins TRBV10-3 and TRBJ1-1; no definite D call. Germline CDR1 reads ENHRY; CDR2 reads SYGVKD. This CDR3 is built from 15 residues. V was cut by 2 bases and J by 4 bases, with 14 bases left in between. CDR3: CAISEALASGTEAFF. The DNA for the CDR3 is TGTGCCATCAGTGAGGCGCTGGCGTCGGGCACTGAAGCTTTCTTT.

The V call is TRBV4-3, the J call TRBJ2-3, with D perhaps matching TRBD1 (6 bases). Between the trimmed V and J ends, which lost 4 bases and 6 bases, there was a span of 17 bases. The CDR3 consists of 15 residues. Germline loops: CDR1 LGHNA, CDR2 YSLEER. The CDR3 DNA follows: TGCGCCAGCAGCCTGGCCGGGACCACAGGGGATACGCAGTATTTT. Translation: CASSLAGTTGDTQYF.

The chain combines TRBV19 with TRBJ1-4, with 7 bases identical to TRBD1. Germline V gene sequence: CDR1 LNHDA, CDR2 SQIVND (reference sequence). The CDR3 contains 14 residues. The V and J ends lost 7 bases and 5 bases, in that order; junction bases with no gene match: 7. CDR3 sequence: CASKPRGTNEKLFF. CDR3 DNA: TGTGCCAGTAAGCCCAGGGGGACCAATGAAAAACTGTTTTTT.

The chain has TRBV19 and TRBJ1-4; 7 positions match TRBD1. The CDR3 is 16 amino acids. The junction had 8 bases not matched to a gene; V was cut back by 4 bases and J by 3 bases. The germline V gene has CDR1 LNHDA and CDR2 SQIVND (reference sequence). The CDR3 DNA reads TGTGCCAGTAGTAGCGGGACAGTCAGATCTAATGAAAAACTGTTTTTT. Protein sequence: CASSSGTVRSNEKLFF.

The chain employs TRBV5-1 and TRBJ2-3; D is unresolved. The CDR3 has 14 residues. In germline, CDR1 is SGHRS, CDR2 YFSETQ. Trimming removed 0 bases from V and 6 bases from J, with 11 bases in between. CDR3 in amino acids: CASSLGPLPDTQYF. Written as DNA, the CDR3 is TGCGCCAGCAGCTTGGGACCACTTCCCGATACGCAGTATTTT.

The rearrangement links TRBV28 to TRBJ1-6; no clear D. Germline CDR1 is MDHEN and CDR2 is SYDVKM. V shed 8 bases and J shed 6 bases, with 8 bases lying between them. CDR3 size: 12 residues. CDR3 sequence: CASGDSNSPLHF. CDR3 DNA: TGTGCCAGCGGGGATTCTAATTCACCCCTCCACTTT.

This clone has more than one count but fewer than ten. V is TRBV30 and J is TRBJ2-7; 8 nucleotides agree with TRBD1. Germline CDR1 is GTSNPN and CDR2 is SVGIG (reference sequence). V lost 2 bases, J lost 2 bases, and 2 bases stayed unmatched. The CDR3 sequence is 13 residues long. The DNA for the CDR3 is TGTGCCTGGAGTCTGGGACAGGCCTACGAGCAGTACTTC. Its translation: CAWSLGQAYEQYF.

This CDR3 reads CASSPSVLRETQYF. The CDR3 coding sequence is TGTGCCAGCAGCCCTAGTGTGTTAAGGGAGACCCAGTACTTC. The V call is TRBV7-2, the J call TRBJ2-5; D gene uncertain. This CDR3 is 14 amino acids long. Trimming removed 5 bases from V and 5 bases from J, with 15 bases in between. Germline CDR1 is SGHTA and CDR2 is FQGNSA.

The chain combines TRBV4-1 with TRBJ2-3; D uncertain. CDR3 length: 14 residues. The V gene lost 1 base and the J gene lost 3 bases, with 8 bases spanning the gap. Germline loops: CDR1 MGHRA, CDR2 YSYEKL. The CDR3 region is CASSQATGTDTQYF. Written as DNA, the CDR3 is TGCGCCAGCAGCCAAGCGACCGGGACAGATACGCAGTATTTT.

This chain connects TRBV7-2 to TRBJ2-6; D gene uncertain. This CDR3 is built from 15 residues. The ends were cut back, 5 bases at V and 0 bases at J, with 8 bases in the middle. The germline gives CDR1 SGHTA, CDR2 FQGNSA. CDR3 DNA: TGTGCCAGCAGCCTGTTAAACTCTGGGGCCAACGTCCTGACTTTC. Residues: CASSLLNSGANVLTF.

The V and J genes are TRBV9 and TRBJ2-1, with a weak D call TRBD2 (6 bases). This CDR3 region has 13 residues. Between the trimmed V and J ends, which lost 0 bases and 9 bases, there was a span of 10 bases. Germline lookup yields CDR1 SGDLS and CDR2 YYNGEE. The DNA of the CDR3 is TGTGCCAGCAGCGTAGTAGGAGCGGGTGAGCAGTTCTTC. Translation: CASSVVGAGEQFF.

J is TRBJ1-3 and V is TRBV5-1; 8 bases are shared with TRBD1. Germline V gene data show CDR1 as SGHRS and CDR2 as YFSETQ. Trimming at V came to 3 bases and at J to 2 bases, leaving 10 bases not matched to a gene. This CDR3 has 17 amino acids. Written as DNA, the CDR3 is TGCGCCAGCAGCTCGAGACCAACGACAGGGGCTGGAAACACCATATATTTT. Its translation is CASSSRPTTGAGNTIYF.

The DNA of the CDR3 is TGCGCCAGCAGCCCGGGCCCCCTTGAGGACACTGAAGCTTTCTTT. Amino acid sequence: CASSPGPLEDTEAFF. This sequence joins TRBV5-1 and TRBJ1-1; D is uncertain. The CDR3 runs 15 residues. CDR1 and CDR2 (germline): SGHRS, YFSETQ. V was pared by 4 bases and J by 3 bases, with 16 bases between.

In this sample, this clone turned up once. The V call is TRBV5-6, the J call TRBJ2-7, with D unresolved. Germline CDR1 SGHDT, CDR2 YYEEEE. This CDR3 contains 12 residues. V gave up 4 bases and J gave up 2 bases, with 7 bases separating them. Written as DNA, the CDR3 is TGTGCCAGCAGCCCGAGTCCCTACGAGCAGTACTTC. Translating it yields CASSPSPYEQYF.

The chain carries TRBV19 and TRBJ2-7, with TRBD1 matching over 7 bases. V shed 3 bases, J shed 3 bases, and the junction held 8 bases outside the gene matches. Germline V gene sequence: CDR1 LNHDA, CDR2 SQIVND (reference sequence). There are 15 residues in the CDR3. The CDR3 DNA reads as TGTGCCAGTAGTATGCCGGGACAGAGCCTCTACGAGCAGTACTTC. Its translation: CASSMPGQSLYEQYF. The full variable domain, rest sourced from reference TRBV19 and TRBJ2-7, is DGGITQSPKYLFRKEGQNVTLSCEQNLNHDAMYWYRQDPGQGLRLIYYSQIVNDFQKGDIAEGYSVSREKKESFPLTVTSAQKNPTAFYLCASSMPGQSLYEQYFGPGTRLTVT.

V is TRBV3-1 (or the pseudogene TRBV3-2) and J is TRBJ2-2; no definite D call. V gave up 0 bases and J gave up 5 bases, with 10 bases separating them. CDR3 length equals 15 residues. Germline V gene lookup returns CDR1 LGHDT and CDR2 YNNKEL (reference sequence). CDR3 sequence reads: CASSQDLYGTGELFF. CDR3 sequence (DNA): TGTGCCAGCAGCCAAGATTTATATGGGACCGGGGAGCTGTTTTTT.

J is TRBJ2-3 and V is TRBV5-6; 8 positions agree with TRBD2. V gave up 0 bases and J gave up 0 bases; unmatched junction bases: 3. This CDR3 has 16 amino acids. Germline V gene data show CDR1 as SGHDT and CDR2 as YYEEEE. Here the CDR3 DNA reads TGTGCCAGCAGCTTGGGGGCTAGCGGGAGCACAGATACGCAGTATTTT. Its translation is CASSLGASGSTDTQYF.

The V call is TRBV3-1 (or the pseudogene TRBV3-2), the J call TRBJ2-7; D ambiguous. The V end was cut by 0 bases, the J end by 12 bases, with 18 bases between. Germline V gene lookup returns CDR1 LGHDT and CDR2 YNNKEL (reference sequence). The CDR3 contains 14 residues. The CDR3 DNA sequence: TGTGCCAGCAGCCAAGATGGGCCCATACACGGCATGTACTTC. Protein sequence: CASSQDGPIHGMYF.

CDR3 bases: TGTGCCAGCAGTTTCAAGTACAGGTTCTCCTACGAGCAGTACTTC. Translated, it gives CASSFKYRFSYEQYF. This chain connects TRBV28 to TRBJ2-7; possible D gene TRBD1, 5 bases. Between the trimmed V and J ends, which lost 3 bases and 0 bases, there was a span of 12 bases. Germline V lookup: CDR1 MDHEN, CDR2 SYDVKM. The CDR3 extends over 15 amino acids.

The gene calls are TRBV5-6 and TRBJ2-7, with 12 nucleotides matching TRBD1. CDR3 length: 15 amino acids. Trimming took 3 bases from V and 7 from J; bases not matched to a gene: 8. Germline CDR1 is SGHDT and CDR2 is YYEEEE. The CDR3 DNA reads TGTGCCAGCAGCTCCGGGACAGGGGGCTTTAGGGAGCAGTACTTC. Amino acids: CASSSGTGGFREQYF.

Of note for this clone: Germline is not matched at one junction end, which may reflect a read error. At the DNA level, this CDR3 is encoded by other sequences in the same sample as well. V is TRBV6-1 and J is TRBJ1-6, with TRBD1 matching over 7 bases. The CDR3 extends over 15 amino acids. CDR1 is MNHNS and CDR2 is SASEGT in the germline V gene. The CDR3 region has the DNA TGTGCCAGCAGTGAGACTACAGGGGTTGGGTCACCCCTCCATTTT. As protein: CASSETTGVGSPLHF.